The sequence of this TCR beta chain was determined in a study of blood T cells in healthy people across ages (dated by TCRdb to between 2014 and 2017). About the full investigation: In model experiments, template switching captured about one uniquely barcoded TCR beta cDNA molecule for every two T cells. The donors were divided into four age groups: young (average approximately 17 years), middle-aged (approximately 41), aged (about 62) and long-lived (82). Using the same blood draw, the study looked at two additional independent replicas of 1 million unique cDNA reads for two donors, one aged 18 to 30 and the other aged 80 or older. Using deep sequencing normalized with unique cDNA molecular identifiers, the study measured how TCR beta repertoire diversity changes with age. To avoid experimental bias, donors of different ages were spread randomly across the sequencing lanes.

Donors were approximately 42 systemically healthy Caucasian individuals from Russia aged roughly 6 to 100 years. About 10 milliliters of peripheral blood were collected from each donor into EDTA-treated Vacutainer tubes. Ficoll-Paque density-gradient centrifugation was used to isolate PBMCs, with at least 6.5 million obtained per sample. Total RNA, at least 5 micrograms per sample, was extracted from PBMCs with Trizol reagent. For every donor, an aliquot of PBMCs went through flow cytometry to measure the percentages of naive CD45RAhigh/CD27high T cells. The investigation overall reported the following: Bulk unsorted PBMC profiling prevented conclusive comparison of naive and antigen-experienced compartments. Donor CMV infection status was unknown, potentially confounding age-related changes in expanded clonotypes. There was a strong correlation between observed TCR beta diversity and the percentage of naive T cells measured by flow cytometry. Total diversity estimates from one million sequenced T cells were considered lower bounds and underestimates. Compared with the aged group, the long-lived group had more naive CD4+ T cells, fewer expanded clones and increased TCR diversity, suggesting age selection. As age increased, observed TCR beta diversity per million T cells dropped in a roughly linear way, and a significant reduction was already evident by age about 40.

With regard to this clonotype: Its antigen remains undetermined. Nothing much larger sits one base from this clone, and base qualities are not available.

The CDR3 starts with the cysteine, ends with the phenylalanine, and has 15 residues. Only CDR3 DNA remains: 45 bases, in frame from the first base. CDR1 and CDR2, looked up from the germline V gene, are LGHNA and YNFKEQ. V is cut back by 3 bases and J by 9 bases, with 8 bases in the junction unmatched. The library was prepared using 5' RACE. Sequenced on an Illumina HiSeq 2500. The second PCR ran for about 6 to 12 cycles and used a J-beta primer mix along with a sample-barcoded 5' primer. A template-switch 5' adaptor carrying 12 random nucleotides introduced a unique molecular identifier onto each TCR beta cDNA molecule. Each sample yielded at least 2.5 million CDR3-containing paired-end reads. First-strand cDNA was synthesized from all RNA with the Mint cDNA synthesis kit, primed by a TRBC-specific oligonucleotide. All cDNA was treated with uracil-DNA glycosylase and then went through a first 18-cycle PCR with the universal primers M1SS and BC2_uni_R. Processing in the source paper ran as follows. Normalization of each sample was performed by random selection of 1 million high-quality reads, each carrying a distinct molecular identifier. Reads sharing molecular identifiers were discarded rather than binned into consensus sequences. CDR3 identification, clonotype clustering and error correction used MiTCR with a Q25 quality threshold and the strictest error-elimination algorithm. A nonparametric unseen species model using Euler transformation provided a lower-bound estimate of total TCR beta diversity. TCRdb itself trimmed the public reads at Q25 with fastp, ran MiXCR and retained productive beta chains. CDR3 protein sequences are deduplicated, and each keeps its most common genes and DNA. The V and J calls and clone size come from TCRdb's table, not from the authors' own analysis. This sample is represented by over 950,000 distinct CDR3 sequences; about 53% of them were singletons. In total, the top ten clones hold about 22% of the sample.

Sequencing used blood. This chain joins TRBV4-2 to TRBJ2-1; 10 middle bases align to TRBD2. This sequence originates from a woman aged 60-75 years in good health. The CDR3 protein is CASSQGAGGPVEQFF. The DNA sequence is as follows: TGTGCCAGCAGCCAGGGAGCGGGAGGGCCGGTTGAGCAGTTCTTC.